These 32 T cell receptor beta chains were all obtained from the same sample, sequenced in a study of blood T cell repertoires in COVID-19. The method was immunoSEQ multiplex PCR; TCRdb's version includes in-frame clones alone and lacks a portion of them. The data contain roughly 190,000 clones, approximately 90% of them singletons. What was sequenced was peripheral blood. All receptors come from a man aged 18 to 30 with active or convalescent COVID-19.

The gene calls are TRBV5-1 and TRBJ1-1; D not resolved. V lost 0 bases to trimming and J lost 6 bases, with 9 bases between them. The CDR3 has 13 residues. CDR1 is SGHRS and CDR2 is YFSETQ in the germline V gene. The CDR3 region is CASSLATGPEAFF. Here the CDR3 DNA reads TGCGCCAGCAGCTTGGCCACTGGGCCTGAAGCTTTCTTT.

J is TRBJ2-6 and V is TRBV9; 9 bases align to TRBD1. Germline loops: CDR1 SGDLS, CDR2 YYNGEE. The trim removed 1 base at V and 3 bases at J, leaving 8 bases unmatched. The CDR3 is made up of 18 amino acids. The CDR3 DNA reads as TGTGCCAGCAGCGTAACCAACAGGGGGCTCGGTGGGGCCAACGTCCTGACTTTC. It yields the protein CASSVTNRGLGGANVLTF.

The rearrangement uses TRBV6-5 and TRBJ2-1; TRBD2 matches at 12 bases. The CDR3 is made up of 16 amino acids. Germline values: CDR1 MNHEY, CDR2 SVGAGI. The V segment lost 2 bases and the J segment 7 bases; nucleotides outside the gene matches: 6. This chain's CDR3 is CASSYLAGGPSNEQFF. The CDR3 DNA reads as TGTGCCAGCAGTTACCTAGCGGGGGGGCCCTCGAATGAGCAGTTCTTC.

The chain carries TRBV21-1 and TRBJ1-3. TRBV21-1 is recorded as a pseudogene. This CDR3 has 15 residues. The CDR3 bases are TGTGCCAGCAGCAACCCCCCGGGGTGCCGAAACACCATATATTTT. Protein: CASSNPPGCRNTIYF.

The chain recombines TRBV3-1 (or the pseudogene TRBV3-2) with TRBJ1-6, with D unclear. Trimming cost V 3 bases and J 8 bases, with 8 bases left between them. CDR3 length: 13 amino acids. Germline CDR1 is LGHDT and CDR2 is YNNKEL (reference sequence). CDR3 nucleotides: TGTGCCAGCAGCCAGTTTGAGTATTCACCCCTCCACTTT. Its translation is CASSQFEYSPLHF.

This rearrangement joins TRBV6-5 to TRBJ2-1, with 8 bases lining up with TRBD2. CDR1 and CDR2 from the germline V gene are MNHEY and SVGAGI. CDR3 length: 14 residues. J gave up 9 bases and V 6 bases, and 10 bases lay outside the gene matches. The CDR3 spells CASRDSGDTGEQFF. The CDR3 nucleotides are TGTGCCAGCAGGGATAGCGGGGATACTGGTGAGCAGTTCTTC.

This chain uses TRBV27 with TRBJ1-1; a weak D match, TRBD1 (6 bases). CDR1 is MNHEY and CDR2 is SMNVEV in the germline V gene (reference sequence). Trimming cost V 5 bases and J 3 bases, with 25 bases left between them. CDR3 length equals 18 residues. The CDR3 loop reads CASSPRQGPGGPYTEAFF. As DNA, the CDR3 is TGTGCCAGCAGTCCGAGGCAGGGGCCGGGAGGCCCTTACACTGAAGCTTTCTTT.

The rearrangement links TRBV5-3 to TRBJ2-3, with TRBD1 as a possible D gene (5 bases). TRBV5-3 is noted as an ORF with a role that remains uncertain. The V end was cut by 4 bases, the J end by 0 bases, with 12 bases between. This CDR3 is built from 15 residues. The CDR3 loop is CARSDRANSTDTQYF. The CDR3 DNA reads as TGTGCCAGAAGCGACAGAGCGAACAGCACAGATACGCAGTATTTT.

This clone came up a few times. This chain links TRBV14 with TRBJ1-3; possibly TRBD1 for D (6 bases). V was shortened by 1 base and J by 0 bases, with 7 bases between the two germline ends. The CDR3 covers 15 residues. The germline V gene has CDR1 SGHDN and CDR2 FVKESK. CDR3 coding DNA: TGTGCCAGCAGCCAAGCGGACAGCTCTGGAAACACCATATATTTT. Translated, it gives CASSQADSSGNTIYF.

In this sample, this clone turned up a few times. This chain joins TRBV19 and TRBJ1-2; D perhaps matches TRBD1 (5 bases). The CDR3 runs to 11 residues. V lost 2 bases to trimming and J lost 13 bases, with 11 bases between them. Germline CDR1 reads LNHDA; CDR2 reads SQIVND (reference sequence). CDR3 in amino acids: CASSIWGESTF. The CDR3 nucleotides are TGTGCCAGTAGTATATGGGGCGAATCCACCTTC.

The V gene is TRBV25-1, the J gene TRBJ1-2, with 8 bases fitting TRBD1. CDR1 is MGHDK, CDR2 SYGVNS, per germline. The CDR3 is made up of 14 amino acids. The J segment lost 1 base and the V segment lost 6 bases, leaving 4 bases of the junction unmatched. The CDR3: CASRDGQGNYGYTF. Here the CDR3 DNA reads TGTGCCAGCAGAGATGGACAGGGTAACTATGGCTACACCTTC.

V gene TRBV5-6 combines with J gene TRBJ1-5; a weak D match, TRBD1 (5 bases). CDR1 is SGHDT, CDR2 YYEEEE, per germline. The CDR3 has 16 amino acids. V shed 0 bases and J shed 5 bases, with 15 bases lying between them. CDR3 coding DNA: TGTGCCAGCAGCTTGGCCAACGCAGGGCGGCATCAGCCCCAGCATTTT. It is translated as CASSLANAGRHQPQHF.

The CDR3, as DNA: TGTGCCAGTAACTTTCCGGGACAGGCGATTTCTAACTATGGCTACACCTTC. Amino acids: CASNFPGQAISNYGYTF. The V gene is TRBV19, the J gene TRBJ1-2; 8 nucleotides agree with TRBD1. Germline CDR1 and CDR2: LNHDA and SQIVND (reference sequence). This CDR3 contains 17 residues. The trim removed 7 bases at V and 0 bases at J, leaving 13 bases unmatched.

This chain connects TRBV6-1 to TRBJ1-2; tentative D call: TRBD1 (6 bases). The CDR3 has 16 residues. Per the germline V gene, CDR1 is MNHNS and CDR2 is SASEGT. V lost 3 bases to trimming and J lost 0 bases, with 14 bases between them. The CDR3 DNA sequence: TGTGCCAGCAGTGAGGCCGGGACAAGAGCTAACTATGGCTACACCTTC. This sequence encodes CASSEAGTRANYGYTF.

The chain employs TRBV4-2 and TRBJ1-3; D remains ambiguous. The V gene lost 4 bases and the J gene lost 0 bases, with 10 bases spanning the gap. The germline gives CDR1 LGHNA, CDR2 YNFKEQ. CDR3 size: 15 residues. The DNA of the CDR3 is TGTGCCAGCAGCCCCTCAGTCTTCTCTGGAAACACCATATATTTT. This sequence encodes CASSPSVFSGNTIYF.

The chain's CDR3 is CASSNGRTSGGGVKFF. The CDR3 DNA is TGTGCCAGCAGTAATGGTAGAACTAGCGGAGGTGGGGTAAAGTTCTTC. The V gene is TRBV7-2, the J gene TRBJ2-1; the match to TRBD2 covers 8 bases. The CDR3 loop spans 16 amino acids. In germline, CDR1 is SGHTA, CDR2 FQGNSA. V gave up 6 bases and J gave up 14 bases; unmatched junction bases: 21.

V usage is TRBV7-2 and J usage is TRBJ1-3; possibly TRBD1 for D (5 bases). V shed 5 bases and J shed 10 bases, with 21 bases lying between them. The CDR3 is made up of 15 amino acids. CDR1 is SGHTA and CDR2 is FQGNSA in the germline V gene. CDR3 protein: CASSLGGRLPGTIYF. CDR3 in DNA: TGTGCCAGCAGCCTAGGTGGACGCCTTCCAGGGACCATATATTTT.

This clone was seen many times. The chain couples TRBV4-2 to TRBJ1-5; TRBD1 is a possible D gene (6 bases). Germline V gives CDR1 LGHNA, CDR2 YNFKEQ. V gave up 2 bases and J gave up 11 bases, with 16 bases separating them. The CDR3 has 14 residues. CDR3 in DNA: TGTGCCAGCAGCCAACGACAGGACCTAGCGGCCCAGCATTTT. This gives the protein CASSQRQDLAAQHF.

The V gene is TRBV11-2, the J gene TRBJ2-7, with TRBD2 as a possible D gene (5 bases). V lost 3 bases and J lost 0, with 12 bases in between. The germline V gene encodes CDR1 SGHAT and CDR2 FQNNGV. This CDR3 contains 15 residues. The CDR3 loop is CASSLAWRSSYEQYF. For the CDR3, the DNA is TGTGCCAGCAGCTTGGCCTGGAGGAGCTCCTACGAGCAGTACTTC.

CDR3 in amino acids: CASSFWRRGRTGELFF. CDR3 in DNA: TGTGCCAGCAGCTTTTGGAGGAGGGGAAGGACCGGGGAGCTGTTTTTT. This chain uses TRBV5-6 with TRBJ2-2, with D maybe TRBD2 (6 bases). The germline V gene encodes CDR1 SGHDT and CDR2 YYEEEE. V lost 2 bases and J 5 bases, leaving 16 bases between the germline ends. The CDR3 runs to 16 residues.

The V gene is TRBV7-2, the J gene TRBJ1-5, with D possibly matching TRBD1 (6 bases). This CDR3 comprises 15 residues. Trimming left V 5 bases short and J 5 bases short, with 16 bases between. Germline CDR1 and CDR2: SGHTA and FQGNSA. The CDR3 loop reads CASSRLQGKDQPQHF. For the CDR3, the DNA is TGTGCCAGCAGCCGCCTTCAGGGGAAGGATCAGCCCCAGCATTTT.

The DNA for the CDR3 is TGTGCCAGCAGCTTATCCGCCGGGACAGGGACTGGAAACACCATATATTTT. Its protein product is CASSLSAGTGTGNTIYF. The chain carries TRBV11-3 and TRBJ1-3; TRBD1 agrees at 9 bases. V shed 2 bases and J 2 bases; nucleotides not matched to a gene: 7. The CDR3 extends over 17 amino acids. Per germline, CDR1 SGHNT and CDR2 YENEEA. The whole variable domain, filled in from reference TRBV11-3 and TRBJ1-3, reads EAGVVQSPRYKIIEKKQPVAFWCNPISGHNTLYWYLQNLGQGPELLIRYENEEAVDDSQLPKDRFSAERLKGVDSTLKIQPAELGDSAVYLCASSLSAGTGTGNTIYFGEGSWLTVV.

The chain employs TRBV6-2 or TRBV6-3 and TRBJ2-5; 7 nucleotides match TRBD1. Germline CDR1 reads MNHEY; CDR2 reads SVGEGT. This CDR3 spans 15 amino acids. J lost 1 base, V lost 6 bases, and 8 bases had no gene match. CDR3 amino acids: CASSGPTGTQETQYF. The CDR3 nucleotides are TGTGCCAGCAGCGGCCCGACAGGGACCCAAGAGACCCAGTACTTC.

The CDR3 DNA sequence: TGTGCCAGCACTCCGGGACAGGGAGAGACCCAGTACTTC. Its translation is CASTPGQGETQYF. The chain joins TRBV18 to TRBJ2-5; 9 nucleotides align to TRBD1. Germline V gene data show CDR1 as KGHSH and CDR2 as LQKENI. V was clipped by 8 bases and J by 4 bases; unmatched bases: 5. This CDR3 comprises 13 residues. The whole variable domain, remainder taken from reference TRBV18 and TRBJ2-5, is NAGVMQNPRHLVRRRGQEARLRCSPMKGHSHVYWYRQLPEEGLKFMVYLQKENIIDESGMPKERFSAEFPKEGPSILRIQQVVRGDSAAYFCASTPGQGETQYFGPGTRLLVL.

This chain uses TRBV2 with TRBJ2-1; D unclear. The V gene's germline CDR1 is SNHLY and CDR2 FYNNEI. V lost 2 bases, J lost 4 bases, and 12 bases lay in between. The CDR3 has 15 amino acids. The CDR3 loop reads CASSERRLIYNEQFF. Written as DNA, the CDR3 is TGTGCCAGCAGTGAACGCAGGCTGATTTACAATGAGCAGTTCTTC.

The chain couples TRBV27 to TRBJ1-2, with D possibly TRBD1 on 5 matching bases. The germline CDR1 and CDR2 sequences are MNHEY and SMNVEV (reference sequence). Trimming pared 5 bases from V and 4 bases from J, leaving 11 bases between. This CDR3 is 13 amino acids long. This CDR3 reads CASSVGVAYGYTF. The CDR3 region has the DNA TGTGCCAGCAGTGTAGGGGTAGCCTATGGCTACACCTTC.

V is TRBV25-1 and J is TRBJ1-2, with TRBD1 matching over 9 bases. The CDR3 is made up of 15 amino acids. V trimming: 4 bases; J trimming: 8 bases; junction bases outside the gene matches: 11. Germline V lookup: CDR1 MGHDK, CDR2 SYGVNS. The chain's CDR3 is CASSATGGPTWGYTF. CDR3 DNA sequence: TGTGCCAGCAGTGCTACAGGGGGCCCTACGTGGGGCTACACCTTC.

This clone was counted a few times. The chain uses TRBV7-9 and TRBJ2-7; 9 bases are shared with TRBD1. J lost 5 bases, V lost 4 bases, and 6 bases had no gene match. Looked up from germline, CDR1 is SEHNR and CDR2 is FQNEAQ (reference sequence). The CDR3 loop spans 14 amino acids. The CDR3, as DNA: TGTGCCAGCAGCTCGGACAGGGGTATCAACGAGCAGTACTTC. Translating gives CASSSDRGINEQYF.

The chain uses TRBV3-1 (or the pseudogene TRBV3-2) and TRBJ1-2; D unresolved. V lost 0 bases and J lost 1, with 9 bases in between. CDR3 size: 15 residues. Germline CDR1 is LGHDT and CDR2 is YNNKEL (reference sequence). The CDR3 is CASSQDWSGNYGYTF. CDR3 sequence (DNA): TGTGCCAGCAGCCAAGATTGGTCCGGTAACTATGGCTACACCTTC.

CDR3 sequence reads: CASKPGLAGSEQFF. The CDR3 DNA follows: TGTGCCAGCAAGCCTGGACTAGCGGGGAGTGAGCAGTTCTTC. The chain combines TRBV6-5 with TRBJ2-1; the match to TRBD2 covers 12 bases. The CDR3 sequence is 14 residues long. Germline V gene data show CDR1 as MNHEY and CDR2 as SVGAGI. V was clipped by 7 bases and J by 9 bases; unmatched bases: 7.

V is TRBV2 and J is TRBJ2-2; 9 nucleotides line up with TRBD1. This CDR3 has 16 amino acids. From germline, CDR1 is SNHLY and CDR2 FYNNEI. V lost 6 bases, J lost 6 bases, and 11 bases stayed unmatched. The CDR3 sequence is CASSATGTGFPGELFF. CDR3 nucleotides: TGTGCCAGCAGCGCTACAGGGACAGGGTTTCCCGGGGAGCTGTTTTTT.

This rearrangement joins TRBV11-3 to TRBJ1-2; possible D gene TRBD1, 5 bases. CDR3 length: 13 amino acids. The V gene lost 0 bases and the J gene lost 7 bases, with 9 bases spanning the gap. Per the germline V gene, CDR1 is SGHNT and CDR2 is YENEEA. The CDR3 spells CASSLDQGVGYTF. The DNA for the CDR3 is TGTGCCAGCAGCTTAGATCAAGGGGTTGGCTACACCTTC.